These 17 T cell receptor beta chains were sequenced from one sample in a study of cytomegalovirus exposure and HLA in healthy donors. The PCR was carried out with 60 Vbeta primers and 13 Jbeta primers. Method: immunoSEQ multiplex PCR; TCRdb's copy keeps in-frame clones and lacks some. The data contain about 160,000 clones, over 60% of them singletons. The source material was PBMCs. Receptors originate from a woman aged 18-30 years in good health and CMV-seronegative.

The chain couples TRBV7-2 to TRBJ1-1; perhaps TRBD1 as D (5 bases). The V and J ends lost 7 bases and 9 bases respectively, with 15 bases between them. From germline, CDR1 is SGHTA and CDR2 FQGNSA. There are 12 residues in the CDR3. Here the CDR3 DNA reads TGTGCCAGCACCCCCCAGGAGGGGAAAGCTTTCTTT. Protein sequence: CASTPQEGKAFF.

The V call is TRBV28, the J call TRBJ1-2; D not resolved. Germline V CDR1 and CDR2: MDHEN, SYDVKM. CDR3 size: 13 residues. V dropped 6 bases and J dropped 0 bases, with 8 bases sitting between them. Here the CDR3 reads CASSPGSNYGYTF. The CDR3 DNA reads TGTGCCAGCAGCCCGGGATCTAACTATGGCTACACCTTC.

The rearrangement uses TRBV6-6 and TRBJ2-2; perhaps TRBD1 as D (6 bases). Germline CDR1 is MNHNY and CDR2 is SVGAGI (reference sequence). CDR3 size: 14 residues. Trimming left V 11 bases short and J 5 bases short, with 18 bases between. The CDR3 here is CASGRQGKTGELFF. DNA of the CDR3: TGTGCCTCAGGACGGCAGGGGAAGACCGGGGAGCTGTTTTTT.

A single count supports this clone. DNA for the CDR3: TGTGCCATCGCCGGGACAGACTACGAGCAGTACTTC. It translates to CAIAGTDYEQYF. This chain connects TRBV10-3 to TRBJ2-7; 7 bases are a match to TRBD1. Germline V CDR1 and CDR2: ENHRY, SYGVKD. Unmatched junction bases numbered 4, after V lost 8 bases and J lost 3 bases. The CDR3 has 12 residues.

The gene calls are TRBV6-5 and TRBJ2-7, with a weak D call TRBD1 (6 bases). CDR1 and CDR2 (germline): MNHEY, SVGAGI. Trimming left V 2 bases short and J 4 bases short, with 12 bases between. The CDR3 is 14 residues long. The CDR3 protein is CASSYAGVLYEQYF. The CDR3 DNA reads TGTGCCAGCAGTTACGCAGGGGTTCTGTACGAGCAGTACTTC.

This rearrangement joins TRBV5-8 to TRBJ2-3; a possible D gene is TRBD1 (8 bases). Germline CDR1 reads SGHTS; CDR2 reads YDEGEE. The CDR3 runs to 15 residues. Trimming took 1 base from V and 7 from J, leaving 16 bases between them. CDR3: CASSLTWTGTNTQYF. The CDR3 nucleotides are TGTGCCAGCAGCTTGACTTGGACAGGGACTAATACGCAGTATTTT.

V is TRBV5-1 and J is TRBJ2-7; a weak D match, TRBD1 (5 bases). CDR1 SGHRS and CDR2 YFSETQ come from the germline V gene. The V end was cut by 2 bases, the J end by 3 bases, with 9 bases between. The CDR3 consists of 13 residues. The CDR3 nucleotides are TGCGCCAGCAGCTTAACGGACAACTACGAGCAGTACTTC. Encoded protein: CASSLTDNYEQYF.

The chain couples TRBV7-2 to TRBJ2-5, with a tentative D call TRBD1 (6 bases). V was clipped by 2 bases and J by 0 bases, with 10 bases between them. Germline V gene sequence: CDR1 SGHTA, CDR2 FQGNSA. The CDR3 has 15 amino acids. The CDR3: CASSLSRTDQETQYF. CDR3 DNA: TGTGCCAGCAGCTTAAGCCGGACAGACCAAGAGACCCAGTACTTC.

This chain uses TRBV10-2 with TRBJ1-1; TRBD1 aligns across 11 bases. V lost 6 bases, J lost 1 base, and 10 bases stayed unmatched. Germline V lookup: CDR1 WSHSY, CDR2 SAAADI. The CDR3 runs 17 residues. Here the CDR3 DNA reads TGCGCCAGCAGCGCTGGACAGGGGGCAGGTAGGAACACTGAAGCTTTCTTT. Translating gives CASSAGQGAGRNTEAFF.

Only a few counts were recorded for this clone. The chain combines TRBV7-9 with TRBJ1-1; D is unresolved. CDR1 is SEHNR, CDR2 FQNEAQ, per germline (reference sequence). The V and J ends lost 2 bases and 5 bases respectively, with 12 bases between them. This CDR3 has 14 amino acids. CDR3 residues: CASSLSGSGTEAFF. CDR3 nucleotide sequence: TGTGCCAGCAGCTTATCCGGGTCGGGGACTGAAGCTTTCTTT.

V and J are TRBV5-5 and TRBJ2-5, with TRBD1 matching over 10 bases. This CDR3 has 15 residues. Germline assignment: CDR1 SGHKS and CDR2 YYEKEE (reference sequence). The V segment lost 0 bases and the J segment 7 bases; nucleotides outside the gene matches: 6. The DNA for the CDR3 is TGTGCCAGCAGCTTGGCGGGGACAGGGGACGTGACCCAGTACTTC. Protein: CASSLAGTGDVTQYF.

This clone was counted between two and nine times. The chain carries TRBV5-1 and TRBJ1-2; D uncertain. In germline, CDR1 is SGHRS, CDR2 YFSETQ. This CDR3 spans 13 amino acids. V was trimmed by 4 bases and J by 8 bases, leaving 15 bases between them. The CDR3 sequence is CASSPGPQRGYTF. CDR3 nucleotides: TGCGCCAGCAGCCCCGGGCCGCAGCGGGGCTACACCTTC.

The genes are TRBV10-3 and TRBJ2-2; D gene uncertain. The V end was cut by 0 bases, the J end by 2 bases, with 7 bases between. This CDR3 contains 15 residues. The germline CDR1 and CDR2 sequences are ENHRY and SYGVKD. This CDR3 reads CAISESSLNTGELFF. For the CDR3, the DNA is TGTGCCATCAGTGAGTCTTCTCTAAACACCGGGGAGCTGTTTTTT.

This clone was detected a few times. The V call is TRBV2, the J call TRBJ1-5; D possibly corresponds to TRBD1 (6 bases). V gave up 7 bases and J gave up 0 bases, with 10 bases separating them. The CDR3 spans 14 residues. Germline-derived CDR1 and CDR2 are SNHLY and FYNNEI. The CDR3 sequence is CASKDSHSNQPQHF. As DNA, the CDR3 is TGTGCCAGCAAGGACAGCCATAGCAATCAGCCCCAGCATTTT.

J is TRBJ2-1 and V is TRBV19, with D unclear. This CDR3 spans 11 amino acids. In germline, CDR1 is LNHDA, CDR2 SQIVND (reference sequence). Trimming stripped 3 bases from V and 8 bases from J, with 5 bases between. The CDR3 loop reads CASSISYEQFF. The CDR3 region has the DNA TGTGCCAGTAGTATTTCCTATGAGCAGTTCTTC.

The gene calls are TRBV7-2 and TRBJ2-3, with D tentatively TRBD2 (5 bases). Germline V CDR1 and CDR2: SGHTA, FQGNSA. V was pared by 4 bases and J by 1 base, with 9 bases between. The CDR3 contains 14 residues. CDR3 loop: CASSSEGRTDTQYF. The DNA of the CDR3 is TGTGCCAGCAGCTCAGAGGGTCGCACAGATACGCAGTATTTT.

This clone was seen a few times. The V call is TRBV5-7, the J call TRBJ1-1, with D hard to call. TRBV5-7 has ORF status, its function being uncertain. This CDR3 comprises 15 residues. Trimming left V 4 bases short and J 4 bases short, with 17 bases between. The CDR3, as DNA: TGTGCCAGCAGCCCTATTGACTGTTCGGGCACTGAAGCTTTCTTT. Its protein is CASSPIDCSGTEAFF.